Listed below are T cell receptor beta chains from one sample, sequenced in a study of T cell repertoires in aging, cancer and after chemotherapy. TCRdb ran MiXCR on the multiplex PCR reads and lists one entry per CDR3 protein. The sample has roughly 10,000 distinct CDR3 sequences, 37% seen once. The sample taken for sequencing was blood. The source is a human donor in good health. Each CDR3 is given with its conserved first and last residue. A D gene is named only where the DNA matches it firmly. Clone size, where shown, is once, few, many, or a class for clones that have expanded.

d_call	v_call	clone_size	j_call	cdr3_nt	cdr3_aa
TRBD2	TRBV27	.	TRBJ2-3	TGTGCCAGCAGTTCGCTGGTAGCGGGAGCGACAGATACGCAGTATTTT	CASSSLVAGATDTQYF
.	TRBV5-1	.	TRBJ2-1	TGCGCCAGCAGCTTGGTATACGGGAGCTACAATGAGCAGTTCTTC	CASSLVYGSYNEQFF
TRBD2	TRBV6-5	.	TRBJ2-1	TGTGCCAGCAGTTATGCGTCTAGCGGGAGAATAAACAATGAGCAGTTCTTC	CASSYASSGRINNEQFF
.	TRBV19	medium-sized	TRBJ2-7	TGTGCCAGTAGTTTGGCAAGTCTCTACGAGCAGTACTTC	CASSLASLYEQYF
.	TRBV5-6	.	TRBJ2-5	TGTGCCAGCAGCTTGGCACAGTTTAGGAAGACCCAGTACTTC	CASSLAQFRKTQYF
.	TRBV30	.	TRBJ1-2	TGTGCCTGGGCGACACTTCAGGGTGGTTATGGCTACACCTTC	CAWATLQGGYGYTF
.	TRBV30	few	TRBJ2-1	TGTGCTTCCCAATTACTCGCGGAGGGGGCCTCAGGGTACAATGAGCAGTTCTTC	CASQLLAEGASGYNEQFF
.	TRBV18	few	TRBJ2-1	TGTGCCAGCTCACCACCGGCCCCCCACAATGAGCAGTTCTTC	CASSPPAPHNEQFF
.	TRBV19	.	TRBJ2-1	TGTGCCACCGGCAGGGATGAGTCTAATGAGCAGTTCTTC	CATGRDESNEQFF
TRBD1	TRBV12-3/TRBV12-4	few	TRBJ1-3	TGTGCCACCAGACCCCGACAGGGCCAAAGCTCTGGAAACACCATATATTTT	CATRPRQGQSSGNTIYF
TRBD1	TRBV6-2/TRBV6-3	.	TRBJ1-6	TGTGCCAGCAGTTACTCCGGGACAGGGGGTTCACCCCTCCACTTT	CASSYSGTGGSPLHF
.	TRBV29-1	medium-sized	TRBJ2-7	TGCAGCGCTGCGGACCACGAGCAGTACTTC	CSAADHEQYF
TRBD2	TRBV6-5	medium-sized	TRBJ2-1	TGTGCCAGCAAACGTGGCGGGAGCTCCTACAATGAGCAGTTCTTC	CASKRGGSSYNEQFF
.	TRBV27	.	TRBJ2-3	TGTGCCAGCAGTTTAACCGTCGAAGATACGCAGTATTTT	CASSLTVEDTQYF
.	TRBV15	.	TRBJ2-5	TGTGCCACCAGCGGAGACGGACAGTCCCAAGAGACCAAGTACTTC	CATSGDGQSQETKYF
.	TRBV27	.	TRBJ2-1	TGTGCCAGCAGGAGCTCCTACAATGAGCAGTTCTTC	CASRSSYNEQFF
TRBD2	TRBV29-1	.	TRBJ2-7	TGCAGCGCCCCCGGGGGGGGGGGCCCCTACGAGCAGTACTTC	CSAPGGGGPYEQYF
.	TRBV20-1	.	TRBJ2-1	TGCAGTGCTAGAAGGGCAGGGATCCATGAGCAGTTCTTC	CSARRAGIHEQFF
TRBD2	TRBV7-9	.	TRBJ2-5	TGTGCCAGCAGCTACACGACCAGCGGGGTGAACCACCAAGAGACCCAGTACTTC	CASSYTTSGVNHQETQYF
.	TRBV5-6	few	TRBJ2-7	TGTGCCAGCAGCTTAAGCGGCCTGAGCTCCTACGAGCAGTACTTC	CASSLSGLSSYEQYF
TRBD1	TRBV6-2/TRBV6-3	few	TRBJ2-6	TGTGCCAGCAGTGTTTCAGGGGGCGACGGGGCCAACGTCCTGACTTTC	CASSVSGGDGANVLTF
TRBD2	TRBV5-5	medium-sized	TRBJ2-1	TGTGCCAGCAGCTTTAGCGGGAGCTCCTACAATGAGCAGTTCTTC	CASSFSGSSYNEQFF
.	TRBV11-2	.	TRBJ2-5	TGTGCCAGCAGGGGCGGGGAGACCCAGTACTTC	CASRGGETQYF
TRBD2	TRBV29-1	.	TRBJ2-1	TGCAGCGTTGACGGACTAGCGGGAGATGAGCAGTTCTTC	CSVDGLAGDEQFF
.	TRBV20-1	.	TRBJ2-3	TGCAGTGCTGGCGGGGATTTTAGCACAGATACGCAGTATTTT	CSAGGDFSTDTQYF
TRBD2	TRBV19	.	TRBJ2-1	TGTGCCAGTAGTATAGTGAGCGGGAGAAGGAATGAGCAGTTCTTC	CASSIVSGRRNEQFF
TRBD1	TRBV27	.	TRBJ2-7	TGTGCCAGCAGCCACGGGACAGCCTACGAGCAGTACTTC	CASSHGTAYEQYF
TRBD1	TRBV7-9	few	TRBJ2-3	TGTGCCAGCAGCTGGGACAGTTACACAGATACGCAGTATTTT	CASSWDSYTDTQYF
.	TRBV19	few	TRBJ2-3	TGTGCCAGTCTCGACGGGCTGAGCACAGATACGCAGTATTTT	CASLDGLSTDTQYF
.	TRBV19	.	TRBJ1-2	TGTGCCAGTAGTATAGAGGCAGCCCTTACCTATGGCTACACCTTC	CASSIEAALTYGYTF
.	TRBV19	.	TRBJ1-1	TGTGCCAGCCGGACGGTGAACACTGAAGCTTTCTTT	CASRTVNTEAFF
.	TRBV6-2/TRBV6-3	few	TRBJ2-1	TGTGCCAGCAGTCCCCGAGGGGGGAATGAGCAGTTCTTC	CASSPRGGNEQFF